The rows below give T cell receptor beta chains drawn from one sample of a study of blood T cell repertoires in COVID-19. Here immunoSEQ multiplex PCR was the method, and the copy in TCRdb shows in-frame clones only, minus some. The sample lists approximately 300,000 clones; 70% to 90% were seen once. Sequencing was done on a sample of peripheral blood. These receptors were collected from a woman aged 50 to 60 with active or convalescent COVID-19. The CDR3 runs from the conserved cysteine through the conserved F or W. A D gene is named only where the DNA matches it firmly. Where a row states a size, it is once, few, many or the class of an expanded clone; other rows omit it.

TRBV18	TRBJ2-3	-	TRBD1	CASSPLVTGTDTQYF	TGTGCCAGCTCACCACTTGTGACAGGGACAGATACGCAGTATTTT
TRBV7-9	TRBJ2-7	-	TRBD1	CASSFTATGAEQYF	TGTGCCAGCAGCTTTACCGCGACAGGGGCCGAGCAGTACTTC
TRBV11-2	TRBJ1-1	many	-	CASSLGPGNTEAFF	TGTGCCAGCAGCTTAGGTCCAGGGAACACTGAAGCTTTCTTT
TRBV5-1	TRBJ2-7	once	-	CASSLRTTKAYEQYF	TGCGCCAGCAGCTTACGAACGACAAAAGCCTACGAGCAGTACTTC
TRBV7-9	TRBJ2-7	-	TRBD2	CASSLDSSGHSYEQYF	TGTGCCAGCAGCTTAGACTCTAGCGGGCACTCCTACGAGCAGTACTTC
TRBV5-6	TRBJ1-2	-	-	CASSVGSYGYTF	TGTGCCAGCAGCGTGGGGAGTTATGGCTACACCTTC
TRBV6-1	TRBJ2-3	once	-	CASSEFRDTQYF	TGTGCCAGCAGTGAATTCCGGGATACGCAGTATTTT
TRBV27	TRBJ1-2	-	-	CASRSSWRDGYTF	TGTGCCAGCAGAAGTTCGTGGAGGGATGGCTACACCTTC
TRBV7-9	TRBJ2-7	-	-	CASSFDRFSYEQYF	TGTGCCAGCAGCTTCGACAGGTTTTCCTACGAGCAGTACTTC
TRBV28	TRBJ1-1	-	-	CASSFHRAFTEAFF	TGTGCCAGCAGTTTTCACAGGGCTTTTACTGAAGCTTTCTTT
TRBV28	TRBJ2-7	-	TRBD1	CASSLSLTGAYEQYF	TGTGCCAGCAGTTTATCTTTGACAGGGGCCTACGAGCAGTACTTC
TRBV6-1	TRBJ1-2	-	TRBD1	CASSDRQGRNGYTF	TGTGCCAGCAGTGATCGACAGGGGCGGAATGGCTACACCTTC
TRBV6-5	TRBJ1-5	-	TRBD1	CASSSWTGGNQPQHF	TGTGCCAGCAGTTCTTGGACAGGGGGTAATCAGCCCCAGCATTTT
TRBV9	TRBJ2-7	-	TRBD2	CASSPPKVTSGYEQYF	TGTGCCAGCAGCCCTCCTAAGGTGACTAGCGGATACGAGCAGTACTTC
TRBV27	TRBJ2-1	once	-	CASSFGTEQFF	TGTGCCAGCAGTTTTGGGACAGAGCAGTTCTTC
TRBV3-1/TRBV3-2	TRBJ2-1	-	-	CASSRTVNEQFF	TGTGCCAGCAGCCGAACAGTTAATGAGCAGTTCTTC
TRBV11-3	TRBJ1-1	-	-	CASSLGGNKAFF	TGTGCCAGCAGCTTAGGCGGAAATAAAGCTTTCTTT
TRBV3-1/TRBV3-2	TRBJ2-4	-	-	CASRGSNIQYF	TGTGCCAGCAGGGGGAGCAACATTCAGTACTTC
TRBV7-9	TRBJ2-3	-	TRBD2	CASSLGLAGDTQYF	TGTGCCAGCAGCTTAGGTCTAGCGGGAGATACGCAGTATTTT
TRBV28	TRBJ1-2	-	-	CATGQQGTYGYTF	TGTGCCACTGGACAGCAGGGGACCTATGGCTACACCTTC
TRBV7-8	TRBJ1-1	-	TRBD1	CASSGTGGNTEAFF	TGTGCCAGCAGCGGGACAGGGGGGAACACTGAAGCTTTCTTT
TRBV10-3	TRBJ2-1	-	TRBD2	CAISESTLASGRGYNEQFF	TGTGCCATCAGTGAGTCGACTCTGGCTAGCGGGAGAGGGTACAATGAGCAGTTCTTC
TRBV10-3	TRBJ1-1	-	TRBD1	CAAGDRGPSGITEAFF	TGTGCGGCGGGGGACAGGGGCCCCTCTGGAATCACTGAAGCTTTCTTT
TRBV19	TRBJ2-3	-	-	CASRATLRRDTQYF	TGTGCCAGCCGAGCGACCCTTAGGCGGGATACGCAGTATTTT
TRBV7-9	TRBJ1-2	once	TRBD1	CASSAPVPGGVGYGYTF	TGTGCCAGCAGCGCACCGGTTCCAGGGGGCGTTGGCTATGGCTACACCTTC
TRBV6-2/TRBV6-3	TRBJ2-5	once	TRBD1	CASSPPGTGIETQYF	TGTGCCAGCAGTCCCCCAGGGACAGGTATAGAGACCCAGTACTTC
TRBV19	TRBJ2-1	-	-	CASSISDRLGYNEQFF	TGTGCCAGTAGTATAAGTGACAGGCTTGGGTACAATGAGCAGTTCTTC
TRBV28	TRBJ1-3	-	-	CASLFGNTIYF	TGTGCCAGTCTATTTGGAAACACCATATATTTT
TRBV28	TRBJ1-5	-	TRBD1	CATDLQGASQPQHF	TGTGCCACCGACTTACAGGGGGCCTCTCAGCCCCAGCATTTT
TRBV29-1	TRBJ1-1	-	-	CSVATRLTPNTEAFF	TGCAGCGTTGCAACCCGACTCACCCCGAACACTGAAGCTTTCTTT
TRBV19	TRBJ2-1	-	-	CASSIADTGSGEQFF	TGTGCCAGTAGTATAGCGGACACAGGTTCAGGTGAGCAGTTCTTC
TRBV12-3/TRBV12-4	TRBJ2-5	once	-	CASSFRGQETQYF	TGTGCCAGCAGTTTCCGGGGTCAAGAGACCCAGTACTTC
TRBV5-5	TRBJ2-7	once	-	CASSFNHLEDEQYF	TGTGCCAGCAGCTTTAACCATCTAGAGGACGAGCAGTACTTC
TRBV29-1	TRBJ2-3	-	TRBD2	CSVGGSGGPTDTQYF	TGCAGCGTTGGCGGGAGCGGAGGGCCTACAGATACGCAGTATTTT
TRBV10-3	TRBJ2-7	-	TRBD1	CATGDRVIVSPTYEQYF	TGTGCCACCGGCGACAGGGTCATAGTCTCCCCAACCTACGAGCAGTACTTC
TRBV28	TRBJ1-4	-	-	CASSPATQDQLFF	TGTGCCAGCAGCCCCGCCACACAGGATCAACTGTTTTTT
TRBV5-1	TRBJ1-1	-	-	CASSQGGGMNTEAFF	TGCGCCAGCAGCCAAGGGGGGGGGATGAACACTGAAGCTTTCTTT
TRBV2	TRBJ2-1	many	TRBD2	CASRREAGVSNEQFF	TGTGCCAGCAGGCGAGAGGCGGGAGTGAGCAATGAGCAGTTCTTC
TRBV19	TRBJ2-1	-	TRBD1	CASSMTGEQFF	TGTGCCAGTAGTATGACAGGGGAGCAGTTCTTC
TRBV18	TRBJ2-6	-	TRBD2	CPTTTTLKPPGGVTGANVLTF	TGCCCCACCACCACAACACTAAAACCCCCCGGGGGGGTAACTGGGGCCAACGTCCTGACTTTC
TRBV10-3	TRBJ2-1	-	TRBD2	CAISEATSGRANEQFF	TGTGCCATCAGTGAGGCTACTAGCGGGAGGGCCAATGAGCAGTTCTTC
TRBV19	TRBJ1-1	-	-	CASNYLTEAFF	TGTGCCAGTAATTATCTGACTGAAGCTTTCTTT
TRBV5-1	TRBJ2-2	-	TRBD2	CASSLDSGRRDTGELFF	TGCGCCAGCAGCTTGGATAGCGGGAGGCGAGACACCGGGGAGCTGTTTTTT
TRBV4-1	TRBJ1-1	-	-	CASSPPRGSSPEAFF	TGCGCCAGCAGCCCACCCAGGGGCTCGTCCCCTGAAGCTTTCTTT
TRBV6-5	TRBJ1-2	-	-	CASSREHHYGYTF	TGTGCCAGCAGTCGGGAACATCACTATGGCTACACCTTC
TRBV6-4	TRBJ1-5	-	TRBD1	CASRVTGGPRQPQHF	TGTGCCAGCAGAGTTACAGGGGGTCCCAGGCAGCCCCAGCATTTT
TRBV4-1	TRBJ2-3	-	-	CASSQDRLPSRDTQYF	TGCGCCAGCAGCCAAGATCGCCTACCTAGCAGGGATACGCAGTATTTT
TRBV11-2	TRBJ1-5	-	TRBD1	CASSTDRDQPQHF	TGTGCCAGCAGCACAGACAGGGATCAGCCCCAGCATTTT
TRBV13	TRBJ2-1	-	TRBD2	CASSRSGSSHNEQFF	TGTGCCAGCAGCCGTAGCGGGAGTTCCCACAATGAGCAGTTCTTC
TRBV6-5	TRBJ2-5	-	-	CASSYLIRGETQYF	TGTGCCAGCAGTTACTTAATTAGGGGAGAGACCCAGTACTTC